This TCR beta chain was recovered during a study of monozygotic twins with inflammatory bowel disease. Notes on the study in general: Among the T cells, different subtypes could not be distinguished.

Total RNA input per TCR library was roughly 3,300 ng. Molecular identifiers with 6-nucleotide sample barcodes were added during cDNA synthesis via template switching. No DNA is given; TCRdb re-called the 5' RACE reads and lists each CDR3 protein once. This table lists 150,000 to 200,000 distinct CDR3 sequences. A remark on this clonotype: Its antigen remains unidentified.

The receptor was derived from a human donor with ulcerative colitis or Crohn's disease, or a healthy co-twin of an affected twin (not recorded which). Sequenced material: blood.

CDR3 in amino acids: CASSTTGQSSEAFF. This rearrangement joins TRBV18 to TRBJ1-1; TCRdb picks TRBD1, but there is no DNA to check that call. The CDR3 totals 14 residues. CDR1 and CDR2 (germline): KGHSH, LQKENI.